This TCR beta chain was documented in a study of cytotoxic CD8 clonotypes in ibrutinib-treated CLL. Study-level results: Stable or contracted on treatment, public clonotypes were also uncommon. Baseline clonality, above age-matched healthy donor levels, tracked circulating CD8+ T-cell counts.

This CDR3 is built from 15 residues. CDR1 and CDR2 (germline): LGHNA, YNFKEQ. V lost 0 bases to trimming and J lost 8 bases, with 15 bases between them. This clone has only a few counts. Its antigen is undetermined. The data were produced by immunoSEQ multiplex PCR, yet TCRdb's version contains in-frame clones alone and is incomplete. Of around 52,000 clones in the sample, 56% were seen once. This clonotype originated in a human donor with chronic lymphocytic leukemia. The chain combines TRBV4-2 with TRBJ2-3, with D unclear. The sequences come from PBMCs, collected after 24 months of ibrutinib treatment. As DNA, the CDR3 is TGTGCCAGCAGCCAAGACGCCGGTTTAGGTCCTACGCAGTATTTT. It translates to CASSQDAGLGPTQYF.